This record concerns one T cell receptor (beta chain) sequence. CDR1 and CDR2 (germline): MDHEN, SYDVKM. CDR3 length: 13 amino acids. J was trimmed by 0 bases and V by 10 bases; bases with no gene match: 3. The data stem from a study of blood T cell repertoires in COVID-19. As for the study in general: The origin of the acute and convalescent COVID-19 samples was the United States, Italy and Spain. Sample material is recorded as cDNA or gDNA derived from T cells, B-cell-depleted T cells, or PBMCs.

Original processing notes: Reference gene primer amplification yielded estimated nucleated cell counts. Produced via immunoSEQ multiplex PCR; TCRdb's table is partial and in-frame only. That table is the source of V, J and clone size, and D and trimming were worked out from the DNA. The sample lists approximately 100,000 clones; 87% were seen once. This receptor was taken from a human donor in a cohort sampled during active COVID-19. The chain combines TRBV28 with TRBJ2-4; 7 positions match TRBD1. The material sequenced was peripheral blood. CDR3 nucleotides: TGTGCCATACAGGGGCTAGCCAAAAACATTCAGTACTTC. Translating gives CAIQGLAKNIQYF.